The following is a T cell receptor (beta chain) sequence with its context. Its cognate antigen is unknown. V trimming: 10 bases; J trimming: 5 bases; junction bases outside the gene matches: 8. Germline V gene lookup returns CDR1 ENHRY and CDR2 SYGVKD. The CDR3 has 12 amino acids. The data were obtained in a study of T cell repertoires in cytomegalovirus infection. TCRdb recomputed calls from the reads with MiXCR, one row per CDR3 protein. This table holds some 800,000 distinct CDR3 sequences, 25% to 30% found once. Findings and caveats of the study: HLA-C-restricted CMV clonotypes gave the most frequent clonotype in two of eight donors.

The material was cultured CD8+ T cells from PBMCs, obtained from culture after CMV antigen stimulation. The chain carries TRBV10-3 and TRBJ2-7; 7 nucleotides line up with TRBD2. This TCR was recovered from a human donor in good health (CMV status not recorded). Some clones in this sample may be carry-over from other donors' samples. In DNA form, the CDR3 reads TGTGCCACCAGAATGGGGAGGGACGAGCAGTACTTC. Amino acids: CATRMGRDEQYF.